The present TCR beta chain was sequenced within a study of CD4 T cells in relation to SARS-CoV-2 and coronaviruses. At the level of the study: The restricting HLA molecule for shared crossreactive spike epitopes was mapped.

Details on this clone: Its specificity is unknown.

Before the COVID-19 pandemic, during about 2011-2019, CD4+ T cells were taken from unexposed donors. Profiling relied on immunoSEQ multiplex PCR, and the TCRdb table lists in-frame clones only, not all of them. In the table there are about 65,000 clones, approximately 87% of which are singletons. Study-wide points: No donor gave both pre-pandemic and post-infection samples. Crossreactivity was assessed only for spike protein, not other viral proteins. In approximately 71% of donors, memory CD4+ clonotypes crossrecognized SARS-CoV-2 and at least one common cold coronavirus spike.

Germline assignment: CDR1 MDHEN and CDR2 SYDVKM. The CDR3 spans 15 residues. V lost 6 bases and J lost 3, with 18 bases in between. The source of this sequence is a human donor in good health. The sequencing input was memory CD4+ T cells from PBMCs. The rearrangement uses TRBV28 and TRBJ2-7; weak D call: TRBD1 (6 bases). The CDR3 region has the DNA TGTGCCAGCAGCCGTTTCCCACAGGGTGTCTACGAGCAGTACTTC. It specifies CASSRFPQGVYEQYF.